The 11 T cell receptor beta chains listed next were all sequenced from one sample in a study of T-cell reconstitution after alpha-beta-depleted transplantation in children. Library preparation (for TCRbeta) was performed with unique molecular identifiers. TCRdb recomputed calls from the PCR reads with MiXCR, one row per CDR3 protein. The data show fewer than 250,000 distinct CDR3 sequences, around a sixth seen once. The input for sequencing was PBMCs, mostly from graft donor cells, taken 360 days after TCRalphabeta/CD19-depleted stem cell transplant. The receptors originated from a male patient aged 2-15 years who had a stem cell transplant for acute lymphoblastic leukemia, so the T cells may come from the graft donor.

As regards this clonotype: An end of the junction does not agree with germline; a read error may underlie this. The chain has TRBV5-1 and TRBJ1-6; 7 bases are shared with TRBD1. Germline CDR1 is SGHRS and CDR2 is YFSETQ. The CDR3 has 14 amino acids. For the CDR3, the DNA is TGCGCCAGCAGCGCAGGGACAGATAATTCAGCCCTCCACTTT. It codes for CASSAGTDNSALHF.

This chain uses TRBV4-2 with TRBJ1-1; D unclear. The CDR3 is 12 amino acids. Looked up from germline, CDR1 is LGHNA and CDR2 is YNFKEQ. The germline V and J ends were trimmed by 3 bases and 8 bases, with 10 bases remaining between them. Written as DNA, the CDR3 is TGTGCCAGCAGCCACGTCCCCAGGGAAGCTTTCTTT. This gives the protein CASSHVPREAFF.

The V gene is TRBV11-1, the J gene TRBJ1-2; 12 positions agree with TRBD1. V lost 2 bases to trimming and J lost 4 bases; unmatched junction nucleotides: 17. The germline V gene encodes CDR1 SGHAT and CDR2 FQDESV (reference sequence). This CDR3 is built from 20 residues. The CDR3 DNA follows: TGTGCCAGCAGCTTATTCTCCCCCAGGGACAGGGGGCAAACCCCCTATGGCTACACCTTC. Translation: CASSLFSPRDRGQTPYGYTF. Drawing the rest from reference TRBV11-1 and TRBJ1-2, the complete variable domain is EAEVAQSPRYKITEKSQAVAFWCDPISGHATLYWYRQILGQGPELLVQFQDESVVDDSQLPKDRFSAERLKGVDSTLKIQPAELGDSAMYLCASSLFSPRDRGQTPYGYTFGSGTRLTVV.

This chain uses TRBV11-2 with TRBJ1-5; 7 nucleotides match TRBD1. The CDR3 loop spans 13 amino acids. V shed 6 bases and J 6 bases; nucleotides not matched to a gene: 5. Germline CDR1 reads SGHAT; CDR2 reads FQNNGV. This CDR3 is CASSYQGGQPQHF. The CDR3 DNA is TGTGCCAGCAGTTACCAGGGGGGTCAGCCCCAGCATTTT.

The chain is built from TRBV7-7 and TRBJ1-3; no definite D call. Germline-derived CDR1 and CDR2 are SSHAT and FNYEAQ (reference sequence). This CDR3 has 16 residues. Between the trimmed V and J ends, which lost 5 bases and 0 bases, there was a span of 14 bases. The CDR3 nucleotides read TGTGCCAGCAGCCAAGAGGCTGAACGCTCTGGAAACACCATATATTTT. Translated: CASSQEAERSGNTIYF.

This clonotype was seen repeatedly, ten times or more. The chain combines TRBV18 with TRBJ2-5, with D perhaps assigned TRBD1 or TRBD2 (5 bases each). Germline values: CDR1 KGHSH, CDR2 LQKENI. V dropped 1 base and J dropped 2 bases, with 14 bases sitting between them. CDR3 length: 16 residues. The CDR3: CASSPLAGSFQETQYF. The CDR3 nucleotides read TGTGCCAGCTCACCACTGGCAGGGAGTTTTCAAGAGACCCAGTACTTC.

This clonotype was seen ten or more times. The chain combines TRBV29-1 with TRBJ2-3; 10 nucleotides align to TRBD2. Germline V CDR1 and CDR2: SQVTM, ANQGSEA. V shed 5 bases, J shed 1 base, and the junction held 3 bases outside the gene matches. The CDR3 consists of 14 residues. CDR3 amino acids: CSVSGTSGTDTQYF. The CDR3 region has the DNA TGCAGCGTTTCCGGGACTAGCGGCACAGATACGCAGTATTTT.

This clonotype has a handful of counts. The chain recombines TRBV2 with TRBJ2-7, with D unresolved. The CDR3 covers 12 residues. Germline V gene sequence: CDR1 SNHLY, CDR2 FYNNEI. V gave up 3 bases and J gave up 3 bases, with 6 bases separating them. Written as DNA, the CDR3 is TGTGCCAGCAGTGAGGGTGGCTACGAGCAGTACTTC. Protein product: CASSEGGYEQYF.

This clonotype was seen a handful of times. The chain links TRBV7-2 to TRBJ2-3; 7 positions agree with TRBD2. Germline CDR1 is SGHTA and CDR2 is FQGNSA. The CDR3 has 16 residues. V lost 5 bases to trimming and J lost 2 bases; unmatched junction nucleotides: 10. The CDR3 coding sequence is TGTGCCAGCAGCCCCGGGGCGGGGGTCATCACAGATACGCAGTATTTT. The encoded protein is CASSPGAGVITDTQYF.

This clonotype was observed at least ten times. V is TRBV10-3 and J is TRBJ1-1; D ambiguous. Germline V lookup: CDR1 ENHRY, CDR2 SYGVKD. The V end was cut by 3 bases, the J end by 2 bases, with 13 bases between. The CDR3 spans 15 residues. CDR3 bases: TGTGCCATCAGTGAAGGCGCCGGGGTTAACACTGAAGCTTTCTTT. Translating it yields CAISEGAGVNTEAFF.

This clonotype was counted a few times. The J gene is TRBJ2-4, the V gene TRBV5-1; weak D call: TRBD2 (6 bases). The CDR3 spans 15 residues. V gave up 4 bases and J gave up 3 bases, with 14 bases separating them. Germline CDR1 is SGHRS and CDR2 is YFSETQ. The CDR3 sequence: CASSPRERVKNIQYF. The CDR3 DNA is TGCGCCAGCAGCCCCCGGGAGCGGGTCAAAAACATTCAGTACTTC.